This TCR beta chain derives from a study of blood T cell repertoires in COVID-19 (TCRdb year 2020). About the full investigation: Samples covering the acute and convalescent phases of COVID-19 were provided by collaborators in the United States, Italy and Spain. The repertoires were released in a freely available public database meant as a resource for research on the immune response to SARS-CoV-2. Where HLA class I and class II types were available, the types were taken from metadata supplied by the sample provider, not from assay-based typing. The prospective study material was composed of cDNA or gDNA derived from T cells, B-cell-depleted T cells, or PBMCs. Samples were obtained from the ongoing ImmuneRACE study (first 160 participants) and from over 1,000 subjects provided by 6 global collaborators. Sample metadata almost always included a de-identified subject ID, COVID-19 status, age in years and sex. The dataset comprised deeply sampled blood TCRbeta repertoires from subjects exposed to, actively infected with, or recovered from COVID-19. What the authors observed across the whole study: Clinical and demographic metadata were provided uncurated, with the amount varying by source and participant.

Whole blood was collected in K2EDTA tubes by collaborating institutions according to the institutions' own protocols. Collaborator samples were shipped for TCRbeta analysis as frozen whole blood, isolated PBMCs, or DNA extracted from either sample type. The germline V gene specifies KGHSH as CDR1 and LQKENI as CDR2. From the cysteine through the phenylalanine, the CDR3 covers 15 amino acids. Just CDR3 DNA is preserved here, 45 bases in frame from base 1. V is shortened by 0 bases, J by 0 bases, and the region joining them spans 8 bases. With regard to this clone: Its antigen target is currently unknown. Base qualities are not recorded, but no much larger clone differs from it by a single base. The same CDR3 is also encoded by other DNA sequences in this sample.

The immunoSEQ Assay, a bias-controlled multiplex PCR, was used to amplify TCRbeta CDR3 regions from genomic DNA. The study's processing was this. Nucleated cell counts per sample were estimated from amplification of reference gene primers within the assay. To quantify the absolute abundance of each unique TCRbeta CDR3 rearrangement, sequence reads were collapsed and filtered. For each sample, productive Simpson clonality was calculated by taking the square root of Simpson's diversity index across productive rearrangements. Imported from immuneACCESS, the table was reduced by TCRdb to in-frame sequences with V and J called. These copies leave out some clones; in studies compared against another copy, an unresolved V gene accounts for under half, and the cause of the remainder is not known. V, J and clone size were drawn from that table, and D and trimming were deduced from the DNA. The sample table holds 200,000 to 250,000 clones, of which 80% to 90% were seen once. Of the sample, around 0.89% falls within the top ten clones.

Sequencing input: peripheral blood. The rearranged chain carries TRBV18 and TRBJ1-2; there is no confident call for the D gene. This TCR derives from a man in his forties or fifties with acute or convalescent COVID-19. Here the CDR3 is given as CASSPPTGSNYGYTF. The nucleotides are TGTGCCAGCTCACCACCGACGGGATCTAACTATGGCTACACCTTC.